Listed below are T cell receptor beta chains from one sample, sequenced in a study of blood T cell repertoires in COVID-19. Produced via immunoSEQ multiplex PCR; TCRdb's table is partial and in-frame only. The sample has 71,000 or so clones; over 75% are singletons. Sequenced input: peripheral blood. These receptors were obtained from a woman between 18 and 30 years old with acute or convalescent COVID-19. The CDR3 runs from the conserved cysteine through the conserved F or W. Fields, in order: V gene, J gene, CDR3 protein.

TRBV6-5	TRBJ1-1	CASSYSRQGRTEAFF
TRBV7-9	TRBJ2-5	CASSLGQGARETQYF
TRBV11-2	TRBJ2-7	CASTLGLARNEQYF
TRBV15	TRBJ1-1	CATSRERGGYTEAFF
TRBV19	TRBJ1-6	CASSKQKTTYNSPLHF
TRBV6-5	TRBJ2-7	CASSFQQGIEQYF
TRBV28	TRBJ1-5	CASSFGARSQPQHF
TRBV6-1	TRBJ2-1	CASSEGTGYRDNEQFF
TRBV29-1	TRBJ1-1	CSVDTGYSRNTEAFF
TRBV9	TRBJ2-2	CASSADVAGELFF
TRBV7-9	TRBJ2-7	CASSAPRASGDYEQYF
TRBV3-1/TRBV3-2	TRBJ2-1	CASSPTAAGGTKYNEQFF
TRBV12-5	TRBJ1-2	CASGMTGVNYGYTF
TRBV27	TRBJ1-1	CASMEVLGATEAFF
TRBV12-5	TRBJ2-7	CASGLGPGGEQYF
TRBV7-9	TRBJ1-3	CASSPRTGLGNTIYF
TRBV6-1	TRBJ1-1	CASSESGVTTEAFF
TRBV28	TRBJ1-6	CASSRTGYAYNSPLHF
TRBV6-1	TRBJ1-2	CASSESGREASGYTF
TRBV7-9	TRBJ2-1	CASSLNSNEQFF
TRBV6-2/TRBV6-3	TRBJ2-2	CASSHSGGVAGELFF
TRBV11-2	TRBJ1-4	CASSFTGTVEKLFF
TRBV19	TRBJ2-4	CASSIGHKNIQYF
TRBV28	TRBJ2-7	CASSRQTSGGYEQYF
TRBV28	TRBJ1-5	CASSLPYRGNQPQHF
TRBV14	TRBJ2-1	CASSQLKVSPGGQVYEQFF
TRBV7-9	TRBJ2-2	CASSLVYLREESGELFF
TRBV5-1	TRBJ2-6	CASSLGDRAGANVLTF
TRBV9	TRBJ1-1	CASSVSPDGSEAFF
TRBV2	TRBJ2-5	CAGGVAGIQYF
TRBV12-5	TRBJ1-5	CASGPSGARGSQPQHF
TRBV18	TRBJ2-2	CASSKTLNRNTGELFF
TRBV5-1	TRBJ2-7	CASSVEGLLEQYF
TRBV4-3	TRBJ2-7	CASSPGLAGVSYEQYF
TRBV28	TRBJ1-1	CASSQTGYTEAFF
TRBV30	TRBJ1-2	CAWSGGRYGYTF
TRBV7-9	TRBJ2-5	CASTSVSGETQYF
TRBV19	TRBJ1-5	CASSIDRGGNQPQHF
TRBV10-3	TRBJ2-7	CAISEGGRPQYF
TRBV19	TRBJ1-5	CASSWTGHNQPQHF
TRBV24-1	TRBJ2-7	CPAGVSYEQYF
TRBV19	TRBJ2-5	CASSISAGDQETQYF
TRBV5-5	TRBJ2-2	CASSLSPGGSGAGELFF
TRBV3-1/TRBV3-2	TRBJ2-2	CASSYRDPTGELFF
TRBV5-1	TRBJ1-2	CASSPLRLNYGYTF
TRBV2	TRBJ2-1	CASSEPGDEQFF
TRBV19	TRBJ2-3	CASSPSIQGWGTDTQYF
TRBV19	TRBJ2-2	CASSAGQGFRGELFF
TRBV19	TRBJ1-4	CASSISYRIAPTNEKLFF
TRBV3-1/TRBV3-2	TRBJ2-5	CASSQGLVHTPQYF
TRBV11-2	TRBJ2-2	CASSLVPAGANTGELFF
TRBV6-1	TRBJ1-5	CASSEVYNQPQHF
TRBV27	TRBJ2-7	CASSQSRDISYEQYF